This entry is about one TCR beta chain. The antigen is undetermined. These data come from a study of graft-versus-host responses after intestinal transplantation. Study at large: Anti-thymocyte globulin induction preceded about 3 years of tacrolimus and steroid maintenance in all recipients.

Whole-study findings and limits: Among circulating GvH clones, peak levels were associated with early post-transplant declines in HvG clones. GvH clones occurred in recipient marrow; some first appeared in ileum or blood.

Trimming took off 5 bases at V and 9 bases at J, with 11 bases between the two ends. Germline lookup yields CDR1 SGHAT and CDR2 FQNNGV. The CDR3 is 11 amino acids. The assay was immunoSEQ multiplex PCR, and TCRdb's table has in-frame clones only and misses some. Counted here are around 89,000 clones, around 90% occurring once; the ten biggest clones make up around 0.36%. The sequence came from a human donor who was the organ donor for an intestinal transplant. This specimen consisted of unstimulated CD8+ T cells sorted from spleen or lymph node cells, obtained before transplant. The V gene is TRBV11-2, the J gene TRBJ2-7; TRBD2 might be the D (6 bases). The CDR3 DNA reads as TGTGCCAGCAGCCCGGGGGTTGTGCAGTACTTC. Its protein product is CASSPGVVQYF.